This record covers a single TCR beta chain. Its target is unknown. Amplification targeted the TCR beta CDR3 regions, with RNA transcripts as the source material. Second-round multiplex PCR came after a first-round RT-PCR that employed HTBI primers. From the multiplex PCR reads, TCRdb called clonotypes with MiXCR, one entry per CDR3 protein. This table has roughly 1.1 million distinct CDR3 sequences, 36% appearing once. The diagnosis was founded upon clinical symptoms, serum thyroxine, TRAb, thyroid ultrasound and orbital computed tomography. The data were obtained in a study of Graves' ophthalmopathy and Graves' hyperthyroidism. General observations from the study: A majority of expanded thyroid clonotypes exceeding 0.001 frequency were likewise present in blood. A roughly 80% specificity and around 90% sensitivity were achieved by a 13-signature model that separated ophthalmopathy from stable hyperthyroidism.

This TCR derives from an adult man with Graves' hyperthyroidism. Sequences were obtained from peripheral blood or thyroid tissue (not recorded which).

CDR3 bases: TGCGCCAGCAGCCAAATCCCAGGGCGGGAAAAACTGTTTTTT. This translates into CASSQIPGREKLFF. The chain is built from TRBV4-3 and TRBJ1-4, with D tentatively TRBD1 (5 bases). Germline V gene data show CDR1 as LGHNA and CDR2 as YSLEER. V lost 2 bases and J lost 8, with 12 bases in between. The CDR3 is 14 amino acids.